The present T cell receptor beta chain was sequenced within a study of blood T cell repertoires in COVID-19. Study-wide context: Acute and convalescent COVID-19 specimens originated in the United States, Italy and Spain. Sample material is recorded as cDNA or gDNA derived from T cells, B-cell-depleted T cells, or PBMCs.

As processed by the authors: Nucleated cell number was recorded as an estimate derived from reference gene primer amplification. The assay was immunoSEQ multiplex PCR, and TCRdb's table has in-frame clones only and misses some. Clone size and the V and J calls come from that table; the DNA yielded D and trimming. The data show 240,000 or so clones, 80% to 85% seen once. Trimming stripped 4 bases from V and 10 bases from J, with 18 bases between. Germline CDR1 SGHRS, CDR2 YFSETQ. This CDR3 is built from 14 residues. Material: peripheral blood. The gene calls are TRBV5-1 and TRBJ2-1, with D possibly being TRBD1 (5 bases). The origin of this receptor is a woman in her late teens or twenties with acute or convalescent COVID-19. In DNA, the CDR3 is TGCGCCAGCAGCACGGAACAGGTTGCAGAGGAGCAGTTCTTC. This encodes CASSTEQVAEEQFF. The full variable domain, completed using reference TRBV5-1 and TRBJ2-1, is KAGVTQTPRYLIKTRGQQVTLSCSPISGHRSVSWYQQTPGQGLQFLFEYFSETQRNKGNFPGRFSGRQFSNSRSEMNVSTLELGDSALYLCASSTEQVAEEQFFGPGTRLTVL.